This passage covers 2 T cell receptor beta chains from one sample sequenced in a study of identical twins. TCRdb fed the 5' RACE reads into MiXCR, producing one record per CDR3 protein. The data show under 250,000 distinct CDR3 sequences, roughly 9.4% seen once. The sequencing sample was made of memory (CD45RO+) T cells sorted from blood. These receptors were collected from a woman aged 18-30 years in good health.

By sample share, this clonotype is medium-sized. The CDR3 region is CASSPRLAGESEQYF. The CDR3 DNA is TGCGCCAGCAGCCCAAGACTAGCGGGAGAGAGCGAGCAGTACTTC. The V gene is TRBV5-1, the J gene TRBJ2-7, with 12 bases fitting TRBD2. This CDR3 region has 15 residues. Germline trimming cut 4 bases from V and 6 bases from J; bases unmatched to any gene: 8. Germline assignment: CDR1 SGHRS and CDR2 YFSETQ.

This chain uses TRBV6-5 with TRBJ2-5; 7 positions agree with TRBD2. In germline, CDR1 is MNHEY, CDR2 SVGAGI. This CDR3 is built from 14 residues. J was trimmed by 1 base and V by 4 bases; bases with no gene match: 3. The CDR3: CASSWGLLQETQYF. CDR3 in DNA: TGTGCCAGCAGTTGGGGACTACTCCAAGAGACCCAGTACTTC.